The 10 T cell receptor beta chains listed next were all sequenced from one sample in a study of T cell clonotyping in hematopoietic cell transplantation. Libraries were prepared by immunoSEQ multiplex PCR; TCRdb keeps only in-frame clonotypes and omits some of them. This table holds 2,500 to 3,500 clones, 90% to 96% found once. Time point indicated: recipient sample about 28 days before transplant, after cytoreduction. Sequencing used peripheral blood mononuclear cells, obtained before stem cell transplant. These receptors originate from a woman aged 45-60 years with chronic myeloid leukemia. Some clones in this sample may be carry-over from other donors' samples.

The rearrangement links TRBV11-2 to TRBJ1-2; D remains unclear. With 1 base removed from V and 6 bases from J, the gap between germline ends came to 12 bases. CDR3 length: 14 amino acids. Per the germline V gene, CDR1 is SGHAT and CDR2 is FQNNGV. CDR3: CASSLASGANGYTF. Written as DNA, the CDR3 is TGTGCCAGCAGCTTAGCATCAGGAGCCAATGGCTACACCTTC.

The rearrangement joins TRBV29-1 to TRBJ1-1; 8 nucleotides agree with TRBD1. J gave up 3 bases and V 7 bases, and 4 bases lay outside the gene matches. Germline loops: CDR1 SQVTM, CDR2 ANQGSEA. The CDR3 loop spans 12 amino acids. The CDR3, as DNA: TGCAGCGCCAACAGGGGGGACACTGAAGCTTTCTTT. Its protein product is CSANRGDTEAFF. The whole variable domain, remainder taken from reference TRBV29-1 and TRBJ1-1, is SAVISQKPSRDICQRGTSLTIQCQVDSQVTMMFWYRQQPGQSLTLIATANQGSEATYESGFVIDKFPISRPNLTFSTLTVSNMSPEDSSIYLCSANRGDTEAFFGQGTRLTVV.

The chain uses TRBV7-9 and TRBJ1-5; D may be TRBD1 (5 bases). Trimming took 4 bases from V and 6 from J, leaving 19 bases between them. CDR3 size: 16 residues. Germline CDR1 is SEHNR and CDR2 is FQNEAQ (reference sequence). The DNA of the CDR3 is TGTGCCAGCAGCTCCCCCGGGACCTCCACGGGTCAGCCCCAGCATTTT. It encodes CASSSPGTSTGQPQHF.

This clone was found once. The CDR3 spells CASSLDGETYEQYF. CDR3 sequence (DNA): TGCGCCAGCAGCTTGGATGGGGAGACCTACGAGCAGTACTTC. The V call is TRBV5-1, the J call TRBJ2-7; weak D call: TRBD2 (5 bases). V was pared by 0 bases and J by 2 bases, with 9 bases between. CDR1 and CDR2 (germline): SGHRS, YFSETQ. The CDR3 loop spans 14 amino acids.

The chain carries TRBV30 and TRBJ1-1; D not resolved. The germline V gene has CDR1 GTSNPN and CDR2 SVGIG (reference sequence). V was pared by 5 bases and J by 0 bases, with 13 bases between. CDR3 length: 14 residues. This chain's CDR3 is CAWGKGALNTEAFF. CDR3 nucleotides: TGTGCCTGGGGAAAGGGTGCCCTGAACACTGAAGCTTTCTTT.

The V and J genes are TRBV28 and TRBJ1-6; tentative D call: TRBD1 (5 bases). This CDR3 region has 14 residues. Germline V lookup: CDR1 MDHEN, CDR2 SYDVKM. Trimming stripped 6 bases from V and 6 bases from J, with 12 bases between. The CDR3 is CASSPGRANSPLHF. The CDR3 region has the DNA TGTGCCAGCAGCCCGGGACGGGCTAATTCACCCCTCCACTTT.

This chain uses TRBV11-1 with TRBJ2-3, with D perhaps being TRBD1 or TRBD2 (6 bases each). V was pared by 0 bases and J by 8 bases, with 18 bases between. The CDR3 runs 16 residues. Germline CDR1 and CDR2: SGHAT and FQDESV (reference sequence). The CDR3 loop reads CASSLARGRTLGTQYF. The CDR3 coding sequence is TGTGCCAGCAGCTTAGCCCGGGGGCGCACACTGGGTACGCAGTATTTT.

The chain recombines TRBV10-3 with TRBJ1-1; D unresolved. Trimming stripped 7 bases from V and 4 bases from J, with 22 bases between. The CDR3 sequence is 16 residues long. From germline, CDR1 is ENHRY and CDR2 SYGVKD. The CDR3: CAIKGGPTARSTEAFF. The CDR3 DNA reads TGTGCCATCAAAGGCGGGCCTACAGCCCGAAGCACTGAAGCTTTCTTT.

This chain connects TRBV14 to TRBJ2-1, with TRBD2 matching over 9 bases. V shed 1 base and J 0 bases; nucleotides not matched to a gene: 10. CDR3 length: 19 amino acids. Germline V gene sequence: CDR1 SGHDN, CDR2 FVKESK. CDR3: CASSQGVNRGRASYNEQFF. CDR3 DNA: TGTGCCAGCAGCCAAGGGGTAAATCGCGGGAGGGCCTCCTACAATGAGCAGTTCTTC.

The V gene is TRBV29-1, the J gene TRBJ1-1; D possibly corresponds to TRBD1 (6 bases). From germline, CDR1 is SQVTM and CDR2 ANQGSEA. V was cut by 7 bases and J by 3 bases, with 18 bases left in between. The length of the CDR3 is 14 residues. The CDR3 DNA sequence: TGCAGCGCAAGGACCCTCCAGGGGTACACTGAAGCTTTCTTT. Protein: CSARTLQGYTEAFF.